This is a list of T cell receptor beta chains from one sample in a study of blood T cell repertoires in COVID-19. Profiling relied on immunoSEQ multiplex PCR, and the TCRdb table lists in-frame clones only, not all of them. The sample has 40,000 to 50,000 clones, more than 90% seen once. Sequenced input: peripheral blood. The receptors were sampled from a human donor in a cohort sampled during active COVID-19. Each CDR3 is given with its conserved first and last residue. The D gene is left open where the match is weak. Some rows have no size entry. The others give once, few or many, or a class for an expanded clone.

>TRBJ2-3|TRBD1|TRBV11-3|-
CASSRQGIADTQYF
TGTGCCAGCAGTCGACAGGGGATCGCAGATACGCAGTATTTT
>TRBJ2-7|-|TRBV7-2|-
CASSLVYRTYEQYF
TGTGCCAGCAGCTTAGTGTACAGGACCTACGAGCAGTACTTC
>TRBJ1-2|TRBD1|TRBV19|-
CASRPQGSYGYTF
TGTGCCAGTAGACCACAGGGGAGCTATGGCTACACCTTC
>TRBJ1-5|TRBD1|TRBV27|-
CASRDRGVLNQPQHF
TGTGCCAGCAGGGACAGGGGAGTCCTAAATCAGCCCCAGCATTTT
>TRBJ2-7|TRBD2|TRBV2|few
CASSAQAGGPYEQYF
TGTGCCAGCAGTGCCCAAGCGGGAGGGCCGTACGAGCAGTACTTC
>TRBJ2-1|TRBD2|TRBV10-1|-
CASSEAGGNNNEQFF
TGCGCCAGCAGTGAAGCGGGAGGGAATAACAATGAGCAGTTCTTC
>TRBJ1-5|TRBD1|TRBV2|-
CASSETGGAYSNQPQHF
TGTGCCAGCAGTGAGACAGGGGGCGCCTATAGCAATCAGCCCCAGCATTTT
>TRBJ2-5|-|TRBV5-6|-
CASSLRSLETQYF
TGTGCCAGCAGCTTGAGGAGCCTAGAGACCCAGTACTTC
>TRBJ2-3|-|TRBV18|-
CASSPPTDTQYF
TGTGCCAGCTCACCACCAACTGATACGCAGTATTTT
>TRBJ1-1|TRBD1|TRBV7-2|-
CASSLAQGVTEAFF
TGTGCCAGCAGCTTAGCTCAGGGGGTCACTGAAGCTTTCTTT
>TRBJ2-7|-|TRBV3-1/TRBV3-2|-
CASSRGRQYEQYF
TGTGCCAGCAGCCGAGGGCGCCAATACGAGCAGTACTTC
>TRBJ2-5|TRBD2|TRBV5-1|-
CASSAPGLAGYETQYF
TGCGCCAGCAGCGCTCCGGGACTAGCGGGTTATGAGACCCAGTACTTC
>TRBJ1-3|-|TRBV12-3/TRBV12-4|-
CASSPTAGNTIYF
TGTGCCAGCAGCCCGACAGCTGGAAACACCATATATTTT
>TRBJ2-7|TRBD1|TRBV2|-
CASSDWDRDAYEQYF
TGTGCCAGCAGTGACTGGGACAGGGACGCCTACGAGCAGTACTTC
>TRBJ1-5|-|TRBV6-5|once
CASSYSGGPGQPQHF
TGTGCCAGCAGTTACTCGGGCGGGCCGGGGCAGCCCCAGCATTTT
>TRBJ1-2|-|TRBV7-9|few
CASSLQILGYTF
TGTGCCAGCAGCTTACAGATTCTGGGCTACACCTTC
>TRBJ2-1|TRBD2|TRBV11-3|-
CASSPGTSGSREQFF
TGTGCCAGCAGCCCAGGGACTAGCGGGAGCCGTGAGCAGTTCTTC
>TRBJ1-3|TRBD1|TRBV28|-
CASSLPDRGNTIYF
TGTGCCAGCAGTTTGCCTGACAGGGGGAACACCATATATTTT
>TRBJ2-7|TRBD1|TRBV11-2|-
CASSPRTGGPYEQYF
TGTGCCAGCAGCCCAAGGACAGGGGGTCCCTACGAGCAGTACTTC
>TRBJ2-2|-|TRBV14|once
CASSQTFPVRGELFF
TGTGCCAGCAGCCAAACTTTCCCGGTGAGGGGGGAGCTGTTTTTT
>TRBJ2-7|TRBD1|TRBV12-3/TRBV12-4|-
CASSLHRGEQYF
TGTGCCAGCAGTCTTCACAGGGGAGAGCAGTACTTC
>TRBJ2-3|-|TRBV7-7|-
CASSLGLASDTQYF
TGTGCTAGCAGCTTAGGTTTAGCATCAGATACGCAGTATTTT
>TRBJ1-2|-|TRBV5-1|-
CASSLGLLYGYTF
TGCGCCAGCAGCTTAGGACTGCTCTATGGCTACACCTTC
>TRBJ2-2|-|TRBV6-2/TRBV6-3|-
CASSSWLGGGELFF
TGCGCCAGCAGCTCGTGGTTAGGCGGCGGGGAGCTGTTTTTT
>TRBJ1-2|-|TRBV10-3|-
CATVSGTRTNYGYTF
TGTGCCACGGTTTCCGGGACACGGACTAACTATGGCTACACCTTC
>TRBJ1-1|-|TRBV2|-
CASSVQGPTEAFF
TGTGCCAGCAGTGTTCAGGGTCCCACTGAAGCTTTCTTT
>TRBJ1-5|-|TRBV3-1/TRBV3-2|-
CASSDGGASNQPQHF
TGTGCCAGCAGCGACGGGGGGGCGAGCAATCAGCCCCAGCATTTT
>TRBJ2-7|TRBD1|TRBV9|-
CASSVEAQGVSYEQYF
TGTGCCAGCAGCGTAGAGGCCCAGGGGGTCTCCTACGAGCAGTACTTC
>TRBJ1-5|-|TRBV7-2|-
CASSPTREGNQPQHF
TGTGCCAGCAGCCCGACCCGAGAGGGCAATCAGCCCCAGCATTTT
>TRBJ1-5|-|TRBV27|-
CASSWGDNQPQHF
TGTGCCAGCAGTTGGGGGGATAACCAGCCCCAGCATTTT
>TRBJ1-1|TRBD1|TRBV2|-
CASWMTGSNTEAFF
TGTGCCAGCTGGATGACAGGGTCGAACACTGAAGCTTTCTTT